The following is a T cell receptor (beta chain) sequence with its context. The data are from a study of OX40 agonist ivuxolimab in advanced cancers. Profiling relied on immunoSEQ multiplex PCR, and the TCRdb table lists in-frame clones only, not all of them. The table shows 55,000 to 65,000 clones, with about 86% occurring only once. Germline values: CDR1 LNHDA, CDR2 SQIVND (reference sequence). V was shortened by 3 bases and J by 2 bases, with 11 bases between the two germline ends. CDR3 length equals 14 residues. The sample was CD4+ or CD8+ T cells sorted from blood, taken in a trial of the OX40 agonist ivuxolimab. The TCR comes from an adult with an advanced solid tumor such as melanoma, head and neck, liver or kidney cancer. The chain carries TRBV19 and TRBJ2-7, with D possibly matching TRBD2 (5 bases). CDR3 sequence: CASSIIGITYEQYF. DNA for the CDR3: TGTGCCAGTAGTATTATCGGGATTACCTACGAGCAGTACTTC. The whole variable domain, remainder taken from reference TRBV19 and TRBJ2-7, is DGGITQSPKYLFRKEGQNVTLSCEQNLNHDAMYWYRQDPGQGLRLIYYSQIVNDFQKGDIAEGYSVSREKKESFPLTVTSAQKNPTAFYLCASSIIGITYEQYFGPGTRLTVT.